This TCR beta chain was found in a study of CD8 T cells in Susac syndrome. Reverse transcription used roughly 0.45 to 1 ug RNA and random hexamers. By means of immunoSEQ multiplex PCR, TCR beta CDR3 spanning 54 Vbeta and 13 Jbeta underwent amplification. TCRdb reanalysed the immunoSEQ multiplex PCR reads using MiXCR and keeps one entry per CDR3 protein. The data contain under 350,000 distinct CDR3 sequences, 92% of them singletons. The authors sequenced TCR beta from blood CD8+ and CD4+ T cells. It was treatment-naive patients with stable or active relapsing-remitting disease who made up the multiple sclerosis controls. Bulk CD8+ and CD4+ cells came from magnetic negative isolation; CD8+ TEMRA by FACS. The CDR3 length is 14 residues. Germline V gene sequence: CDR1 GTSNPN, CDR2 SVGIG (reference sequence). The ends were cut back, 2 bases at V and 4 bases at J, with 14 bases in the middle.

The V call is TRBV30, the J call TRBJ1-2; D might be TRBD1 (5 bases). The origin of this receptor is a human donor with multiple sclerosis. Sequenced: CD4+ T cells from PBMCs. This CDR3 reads CAWSMGQIAYGYTF. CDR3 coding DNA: TGTGCCTGGAGTATGGGGCAGATCGCCTATGGCTACACCTTC.